This is a list of T cell receptor beta chains from one sample in a study of cytomegalovirus exposure and HLA in healthy donors. Using immunoSEQ multiplex PCR, the repertoire was profiled, and TCRdb retains in-frame clones only, with some absent. The profile covers 130,000 to 150,000 clones, with approximately 80% appearing a single time and around 2.9% taken by the ten largest. The material sequenced was PBMCs. Receptor source: a female donor in good health and CMV-seronegative. Both conserved end residues are part of each CDR3. Each record gives: D gene, J gene, clone size, V gene, CDR3 protein, CDR3 DNA. The D gene is left open where the match is weak. Clone size is shown for a subset of rows, as once, few, many or a class of expanded clone.

>TRBD1|TRBJ1-2|.|TRBV6-6
CASSLQGEGSYGYTF
TGTGCCAGCAGTTTACAGGGGGAAGGATCCTATGGCTACACCTTC
>.|TRBJ1-6|.|TRBV7-8
CASRKSQAVGPLHF
TGTGCCAGCAGGAAATCACAGGCAGTTGGGCCCCTCCACTTT
>TRBD1|TRBJ2-5|.|TRBV5-6
CASSFKGQGVQETQYF
TGTGCCAGCAGCTTTAAAGGTCAGGGGGTCCAAGAGACCCAGTACTTC
>.|TRBJ1-1|.|TRBV28
CASRPQGSVTEAFF
TGTGCCAGCAGGCCGCAGGGGTCGGTCACTGAAGCTTTCTTT
>TRBD2|TRBJ2-1|many|TRBV28
CASSTPRTPGSAGGPRPYEQFF
TGTGCCAGCAGTACACCTAGGACCCCGGGATCGGCGGGAGGGCCAAGGCCCTATGAGCAGTTCTTC
>TRBD1|TRBJ1-5|.|TRBV28
CASSLFPWRINRDRLNQPQHF
TGTGCCAGCAGTTTATTCCCCTGGAGGATTAATAGGGACAGGCTTAATCAGCCCCAGCATTTT
>.|TRBJ1-1|.|TRBV30
CAWSYTGNTEAFF
TGTGCCTGGAGTTACACGGGAAACACTGAAGCTTTCTTT
>TRBD1|TRBJ1-3|.|TRBV5-5
CASSLEGTGAGNTIYF
TGTGCCAGCAGCTTGGAAGGGACAGGGGCAGGAAACACCATATATTTT
>TRBD2|TRBJ2-1|.|TRBV27
CASSHSGGGFNEQFF
TGTGCCAGCAGTCATAGCGGGGGGGGATTCAATGAGCAGTTCTTC
>.|TRBJ1-1|.|TRBV28
CASSPGTGVLTEAFF
TGTGCCAGCAGTCCGGGAACTGGAGTTTTAACTGAAGCTTTCTTT
>TRBD1|TRBJ1-5|.|TRBV19
CASSIEGTGGFQPQHF
TGTGCCAGTAGTATAGAAGGGACAGGGGGCTTTCAGCCCCAGCATTTT
>TRBD2|TRBJ2-5|.|TRBV2
CASTLHRTSGETQYF
TGTGCCAGCACCCTTCACAGGACTAGCGGAGAGACCCAGTACTTC
>.|TRBJ1-1|.|TRBV10-3
CAISESWAATEAFF
TGTGCCATCAGTGAGTCATGGGCCGCCACTGAAGCTTTCTTT
>TRBD1|TRBJ1-1|.|TRBV10-3
CAIRLTGLNTEAFF
TGTGCCATCAGATTGACAGGGTTGAACACTGAAGCTTTCTTT
>.|TRBJ1-2|.|TRBV5-1
CASSFSWEGRGYTF
TGCGCCAGCAGCTTTTCTTGGGAGGGAAGAGGCTACACCTTC
>.|TRBJ1-3|.|TRBV7-9
CAGGGPSSGNTIYF
TGTGCCGGCGGGGGACCTTCCTCTGGAAACACCATATATTTT
>TRBD2|TRBJ2-1|.|TRBV11-2
CASSLVAGGLAGSYEQFF
TGTGCCAGCAGCTTAGTAGCTGGGGGACTAGCGGGTAGTTATGAGCAGTTCTTC
>TRBD1|TRBJ2-1|.|TRBV7-9
CASLITGGRQDEQFF
TGTGCCAGTCTCATAACAGGGGGGCGTCAGGATGAGCAGTTCTTC
>.|TRBJ1-1|once|TRBV7-9
CASGPTGRGFMNTEAFF
TGTGCCAGCGGCCCGACGGGACGGGGGTTCATGAACACTGAAGCTTTCTTT
>.|TRBJ1-4|.|TRBV2
CASSSGEGNEKLFF
TGTGCCAGCAGTTCGGGGGAGGGGAATGAAAAACTGTTTTTT
>.|TRBJ1-1|.|TRBV30
CAWSQNWNTEAFF
TGTGCCTGGAGCCAAAATTGGAACACTGAAGCTTTCTTT
>.|TRBJ2-1|.|TRBV27
CASSLSRGGSYNEQFF
TGTGCCAGCAGTTTATCTAGGGGGGGCTCCTACAATGAGCAGTTCTTC
>TRBD1|TRBJ1-1|few|TRBV19
CASSEQGANTEAFF
TGTGCCAGTAGTGAACAGGGGGCGAACACTGAAGCTTTCTTT
>TRBD1|TRBJ1-1|few|TRBV6-5
CASSHTGTGKAEAFF
TGTGCCAGCAGCCACACCGGGACAGGGAAGGCTGAAGCTTTCTTT
>.|TRBJ1-6|.|TRBV23-1
CASSHVSRGWRSPPLHF
TGCGCCAGCAGTCATGTGTCGCGGGGTTGGAGGAGCCCACCCCTCCACTTT
>.|TRBJ2-3|.|TRBV29-1
CSVQQATDTQYF
TGCAGCGTTCAACAGGCCACAGATACGCAGTATTTT
>TRBD2|TRBJ2-3|.|TRBV4-1
CASSQGPASGGYTDTQYF
TGCGCCAGCAGCCAAGGCCCGGCTAGCGGGGGGTACACAGATACGCAGTATTTT
>.|TRBJ1-2|.|TRBV18
CASSPELGQAWGYTF
TGTGCCAGCTCACCCGAACTAGGGCAGGCCTGGGGCTACACCTTC
>.|TRBJ1-6|.|TRBV6-5
CASSSQGGRTPLHF
TGTGCCAGCAGTTCCCAGGGCGGTAGGACACCCCTCCACTTT
>TRBD1|TRBJ1-3|.|TRBV18
CASSPRIRRGLGNTIYF
TGTGCCAGCTCACCACGCATTCGCAGGGGGCTTGGAAACACCATATATTTT
>.|TRBJ1-5|.|TRBV28
CASRGYQGAVRNQPQHF
TGTGCCAGCAGAGGATATCAAGGGGCGGTTCGCAATCAGCCCCAGCATTTT
>TRBD2|TRBJ2-1|.|TRBV28
CASSQLGTTTVF
TGTGCCAGCAGTCAGTTGGGGACTACTACGGTCTTC